This record concerns one TCR beta chain sequence. Its antigen is still unknown. DNA at about 200 ng, 30,000 or so T cell genomes, went into sorted-subset replicate PCRs. Here immunoSEQ multiplex PCR was the method, and the copy in TCRdb shows in-frame clones only, minus some. The sample gives approximately 640,000 clones, about 92% of which show up once; 34% is in the top ten. The entry originates in a study of shared clonotypes between healthy human individuals. Study-level information: Sampling drew on donors who were a couple of women and three men aged 18 to 49.

General study findings and limits: Among donors, the sharing of clonotypes was expected to be influenced by sequencing depth.

The CDR3 consists of 17 residues. Germline CDR1 SGDLS, CDR2 YYNGEE. V was pared by 0 bases and J by 2 bases, with 16 bases between. This chain joins TRBV9 and TRBJ2-3, with D possibly matching TRBD2 (6 bases). This clonotype was sampled from a young man in good health. Some clones in this sample may be carry-over from other donors' samples. The sequenced material came from memory CD8+ T cells from PBMCs. Subset of the sample: CD45RO+ cells pooled with CCR7-negative TemRA cells. In DNA, the CDR3 is TGTGCCAGCAGCGTAGCGGGTCAGGGACTTTACACAGATACGCAGTATTTT. Its translation is CASSVAGQGLYTDTQYF.